This entry lists 32 T cell receptor beta chains sequenced from one sample in a study of post-analysis software for immune sequencing data. General observations from the study: Included in a set of five TRBV segments more frequent in patients than controls were TRBV5-6, TRBV5-1 and TRBV20-1.

Their target antigens are unknown. Every TCR beta cDNA library bore unique molecular identifiers. One entry per CDR3 protein, called by TCRdb with MiXCR from the PCR reads. Among about 770,000 distinct CDR3 sequences listed, 35% to 55% were seen once. Sequenced material: blood. The receptor source for this set is a girl aged 5-17 years with multiple sclerosis.

A remark on this clonotype: A much larger clone is a single base away; this may be a read error. The chain is built from TRBV29-1 and TRBJ2-5; D not resolved. Trimming took 3 bases from V and 11 from J, leaving 13 bases between them. The CDR3 has 11 residues. From germline, CDR1 is SQVTM and CDR2 ANQGSEA. CDR3 coding DNA: TGCAGCGTTGAGTCTTCCTACGGGCAGTACTTC. This encodes CSVESSYGQYF.

The chain couples TRBV20-1 to TRBJ2-3, with TRBD2 as a possible D gene (6 bases). With 3 bases removed from V and 0 bases from J, the gap between germline ends came to 13 bases. The CDR3 spans 15 residues. Germline CDR1 reads DFQATT; CDR2 reads SNEGSKA (reference sequence). The chain's CDR3 is CSARNRRDSTDTQYF. The DNA of the CDR3 is TGCAGTGCTAGGAATCGGCGGGACAGCACAGATACGCAGTATTTT.

The chain recombines TRBV20-1 with TRBJ1-1; a weak D match, TRBD1 (6 bases). The length of the CDR3 is 13 residues. V was shortened by 6 bases and J by 0 bases, with 11 bases between the two germline ends. Looked up from germline, CDR1 is DFQATT and CDR2 is SNEGSKA (reference sequence). Here the CDR3 reads CSANTGMNTEAFF. In nucleotides, the CDR3 is TGCAGTGCAAATACAGGGATGAACACTGAAGCTTTCTTT.

The chain recombines TRBV6-5 with TRBJ1-1, with D unclear. In germline, CDR1 is MNHEY, CDR2 SVGAGI. The CDR3 length is 13 residues. Trimming pared 2 bases from V and 5 bases from J, leaving 9 bases between. The CDR3 bases are TGTGCCAGCAGTTACCAGGCAACTACTGAAGCTTTCTTT. It translates to CASSYQATTEAFF.

J is TRBJ2-7 and V is TRBV20-1, with D perhaps matching TRBD1 (5 bases). The J call may be in error: the DNA end matches TRBJ2-1 better. In germline, CDR1 is DFQATT, CDR2 SNEGSKA (reference sequence). The CDR3 runs to 15 residues. The CDR3 loop is CSAIPTAISSYEQFF. CDR3 DNA: TGCAGTGCAATTCCGACAGCTATCAGCTCCTACGAGCAGTTCTTC.

The rearrangement joins TRBV5-1 to TRBJ2-1; D could derive from TRBD1 or TRBD2 (5 bases each). The CDR3 runs to 16 residues. Trimming pared 2 bases from V and 0 bases from J, leaving 12 bases between. Germline-derived CDR1 and CDR2 are SGHRS and YFSETQ. The DNA of the CDR3 is TGCGCCAGCAGCTTAATGGGGGATAGCTCCTACAATGAGCAGTTCTTC. Translated: CASSLMGDSSYNEQFF.

This clonotype was recorded a few times. The J gene is TRBJ2-3, the V gene TRBV6-2 or TRBV6-3, with 7 bases fitting TRBD2. The CDR3 is 17 residues long. After removal of 2 bases from V and 1 base from J, the junction contained 9 bases not matched to a gene. Germline V CDR1 and CDR2: MNHEY, SVGEGT. Here the CDR3 reads CASSYSLAAFGTDTQYF. The CDR3 DNA follows: TGTGCCAGCAGTTACAGTCTAGCGGCCTTCGGCACAGATACGCAGTATTTT.

This clonotype came up a few times. The chain is built from TRBV11-2 and TRBJ1-6, with unresolved D. The germline gives CDR1 SGHAT, CDR2 FQNNGV. CDR3 length: 14 amino acids. The V gene lost 8 bases and the J gene lost 4 bases, with 12 bases spanning the gap. Here the CDR3 reads CASGPGVYNSPLHF. In nucleotides, the CDR3 is TGTGCCAGCGGCCCCGGAGTTTATAATTCACCCCTCCACTTT.

This clonotype was detected a few times. The J gene is TRBJ2-3, the V gene TRBV6-2 or TRBV6-3; 9 bases map to TRBD1. The CDR3 totals 15 residues. V dropped 7 bases and J dropped 3; count of bases not matched to a gene: 8. Germline CDR1 reads MNHEY; CDR2 reads SVGEGT. The CDR3 loop reads CASTTRQGVTDTQYF. In nucleotides, the CDR3 is TGTGCCAGCACCACTCGACAGGGGGTAACAGATACGCAGTATTTT.

The V call is TRBV27, the J call TRBJ1-2; no definite D call. Trimming took 4 bases from V and 5 from J, leaving 17 bases between them. Germline V lookup: CDR1 MNHEY, CDR2 SMNVEV (reference sequence). This CDR3 comprises 15 residues. The CDR3, as DNA: TGTGCCAGCAGTTCTCTTATTCGGGCGGATTATGGCTACACCTTC. Translated: CASSSLIRADYGYTF.

A few counts support this clonotype. V gene TRBV6-5 combines with J gene TRBJ2-7; 7 nucleotides agree with TRBD1. The V segment lost 8 bases and the J segment 3 bases; nucleotides outside the gene matches: 13. CDR3 size: 15 residues. The germline CDR1 and CDR2 sequences are MNHEY and SVGAGI. The CDR3 sequence: CASRQDRTVGYEQYF. As DNA, the CDR3 is TGTGCCAGCCGCCAGGACAGGACCGTTGGCTACGAGCAGTACTTC.

This clonotype was picked up a small number of times. V is TRBV30 and J is TRBJ2-5, with D perhaps matching TRBD1 or TRBD2 (5 bases each). V was trimmed by 0 bases and J by 4 bases, leaving 15 bases between them. The germline V gene has CDR1 GTSNPN and CDR2 SVGIG (reference sequence). CDR3 size: 15 residues. In nucleotides, the CDR3 is TGTGCCTGGAGTGTTGCGGGCAGGGTCCCAGAGACCCAGTACTTC. Translating it yields CAWSVAGRVPETQYF.

This rearrangement joins TRBV29-1 to TRBJ1-2; D is ambiguous. From germline, CDR1 is SQVTM and CDR2 ANQGSEA. This CDR3 spans 12 amino acids. V gave up 3 bases and J gave up 4 bases, with 9 bases separating them. This CDR3 reads CSVDMVVYGYTF. CDR3 DNA: TGCAGCGTTGATATGGTGGTCTATGGCTACACCTTC. The whole variable domain, filled in from reference TRBV29-1 and TRBJ1-2, reads SAVISQKPSRDICQRGTSLTIQCQVDSQVTMMFWYRQQPGQSLTLIATANQGSEATYESGFVIDKFPISRPNLTFSTLTVSNMSPEDSSIYLCSVDMVVYGYTFGSGTRLTVV.

The rearrangement joins TRBV7-6 to TRBJ1-3; 9 nucleotides agree with TRBD1. Germline loops: CDR1 SGHVS, CDR2 FNYEAQ. This CDR3 has 12 residues. After removal of 11 bases from V and 2 bases from J, the junction contained 1 base not matched to a gene. The CDR3 coding sequence is TGTGCCGGGACAGGGCCTGGAAACACCATATATTTT. Its protein product is CAGTGPGNTIYF.

The CDR3 spells CASSPVVSSGPQETQYF. The DNA of the CDR3 is TGTGCCAGCTCACCGGTGGTGTCTAGCGGCCCCCAAGAGACCCAGTACTTC. V gene TRBV18 combines with J gene TRBJ2-5; TRBD2 matches 7 bases. The CDR3 is made up of 17 amino acids. V lost 3 bases and J lost 1; bases outside the gene matches: 11. CDR1 and CDR2 (germline): KGHSH, LQKENI. Using reference TRBV18 and TRBJ2-5 for the parts outside the CDR3, the full variable domain is NAGVMQNPRHLVRRRGQEARLRCSPMKGHSHVYWYRQLPEEGLKFMVYLQKENIIDESGMPKERFSAEFPKEGPSILRIQQVVRGDSAAYFCASSPVVSSGPQETQYFGPGTRLLVL.

This clonotype has a handful of counts. J is TRBJ2-1 and V is TRBV3-1; 9 bases match TRBD1. V gave up 0 bases and J gave up 1 base; unmatched junction bases: 4. The CDR3 has 17 amino acids. Germline CDR1 LGHDT, CDR2 YNNKEL (reference sequence). CDR3 protein: CASSQDGGTGSYNEQFF. For the CDR3, the DNA is TGTGCCAGCAGCCAAGACGGGGGGACAGGGTCCTACAATGAGCAGTTCTTC.

The rearrangement joins TRBV11-2 to TRBJ2-5; tentatively, D is TRBD1 (6 bases). Near its end, the DNA agrees better with TRBJ2-7, so the J call may be wrong. There are 13 residues in the CDR3. Germline V gene lookup returns CDR1 SGHAT and CDR2 FQNNGV. The CDR3 spells CASSIVRGYEQYF. CDR3 DNA sequence: TGTGCCAGCAGCATAGTCAGGGGCTACGAGCAGTACTTC.

This chain uses TRBV5-1 with TRBJ2-1; D may match TRBD1 or TRBD2 (5 bases each). The CDR3 consists of 14 residues. Germline CDR1 is SGHRS and CDR2 is YFSETQ. The V end lost 5 bases, the J end lost 7 bases, and 16 bases lay between the germline ends. The CDR3 protein is CASRDVGRINEQFF. CDR3 DNA sequence: TGCGCCAGCAGGGACGTGGGACGGATAAATGAGCAGTTCTTC.

This clonotype turned up a few times. This chain links TRBV20-1 with TRBJ2-3, with 10 bases that match TRBD2. With V trimmed by 3 bases and J by 0 bases, 21 bases remained unmatched. This CDR3 is 21 amino acids long. Germline CDR1 reads DFQATT; CDR2 reads SNEGSKA (reference sequence). The CDR3 DNA reads as TGCAGTGCTAGCGGGTTCCAGCGGGAGGGCCCCAATCCACTTAGCACAGATACGCAGTATTTT. It encodes CSASGFQREGPNPLSTDTQYF.

The chain is built from TRBV29-1 and TRBJ2-1; possibly TRBD2 for D (5 bases). The germline V and J ends were trimmed by 2 bases and 5 bases, with 13 bases remaining between them. The CDR3 has 14 amino acids. The V gene's germline CDR1 is SQVTM and CDR2 ANQGSEA. The CDR3 region has the DNA TGCAGCGTTGAAAGGAGCGGAGCCAACAATGAGCAGTTCTTC. It encodes CSVERSGANNEQFF.

Comment on this clonotype: Mismatch with germline at one junction end may stem from a read error. V usage is TRBV10-3 and J usage is TRBJ2-5; D is ambiguous. The CDR3 consists of 15 residues. Per germline, CDR1 ENHRY and CDR2 SYGVKD. CDR3 loop: CAINEPGVQQETQYF. The CDR3 DNA follows: TGTGCCATCAATGAGCCGGGCGTCCAACAAGAGACCCAGTACTTC.

This chain links TRBV6-9 with TRBJ1-5; D remains ambiguous. V lost 2 bases and J 2 bases, leaving 7 bases between the germline ends. This CDR3 is built from 14 residues. Germline CDR1 is MNHGY and CDR2 is SVAAGI. In DNA form, the CDR3 reads TGTGCCAGCAGTTATACACGGGGCAATCAGCCCCAGCATTTT. The encoded protein is CASSYTRGNQPQHF.

The chain recombines TRBV28 with TRBJ1-1; D unclear. The length of the CDR3 is 16 residues. Germline V lookup: CDR1 MDHEN, CDR2 SYDVKM. V dropped 4 bases and J dropped 5 bases, with 20 bases sitting between them. CDR3 coding DNA: TGTGCCAGCAGTTCTCACGCCCCCGAGGCGGGGACTGAAGCTTTCTTT. It is translated as CASSSHAPEAGTEAFF.

The V and J genes are TRBV29-1 and TRBJ2-1; D is possibly TRBD1 (5 bases). CDR3 length equals 16 residues. The V end lost 6 bases, the J end lost 3 bases, and 21 bases lay between the germline ends. CDR1 SQVTM and CDR2 ANQGSEA come from the germline V gene. For the CDR3, the DNA is TGCAGCGTCCAGCCCAGACTGACAGTTGTCTACAATGAGCAGTTCTTC. Its translation: CSVQPRLTVVYNEQFF.

The rearrangement joins TRBV27 to TRBJ1-2; TRBD1 aligns across 9 bases. CDR1 is MNHEY, CDR2 SMNVEV, per germline (reference sequence). CDR3 size: 15 residues. V was clipped by 3 bases and J by 1 base; unmatched bases: 3. CDR3 in amino acids: CASSFTGGNNYGYTF. The CDR3 region has the DNA TGTGCCAGCAGTTTTACAGGGGGCAATAACTATGGCTACACCTTC.

V gene TRBV11-3 combines with J gene TRBJ2-2; 9 bases line up with TRBD2. The CDR3 covers 15 residues. CDR1 SGHNT and CDR2 YENEEA come from the germline V gene. V shed 5 bases and J 3 bases; nucleotides not matched to a gene: 4. The CDR3 loop reads CASSQTSGYTGELFF. The CDR3 DNA follows: TGTGCCAGCAGCCAGACTAGCGGATACACCGGGGAGCTGTTTTTT.

This clonotype occurred a few times. The chain couples TRBV12-3 or TRBV12-4 to TRBJ1-6; D is uncertain. The CDR3 extends over 15 amino acids. V lost 5 bases and J 7 bases, leaving 15 bases between the germline ends. This CDR3 is CASSTRERGNSPLHF. DNA for the CDR3: TGTGCCAGCAGTACCCGAGAGAGAGGGAATTCACCCCTCCACTTT.

The CDR3 spells CASSLATFTTSLGTDTQYF. CDR3 nucleotides: TGCGCCAGCAGCTTGGCCACTTTCACAACTAGTCTCGGCACAGATACGCAGTATTTT. The chain links TRBV5-1 to TRBJ2-3; TRBD2 is a possible D gene (5 bases). V dropped 0 bases and J dropped 1 base, with 21 bases sitting between them. Germline V gives CDR1 SGHRS, CDR2 YFSETQ. The CDR3 is 19 residues long.

The chain has TRBV7-6 and TRBJ2-3; D remains unclear. V lost 1 base and J 2 bases, leaving 10 bases between the germline ends. The CDR3 runs 15 residues. The germline V gene has CDR1 SGHVS and CDR2 FNYEAQ. The CDR3 region is CASSLGLVNTDTQYF. The DNA of the CDR3 is TGTGCCAGCAGCTTAGGTCTAGTGAACACAGATACGCAGTATTTT.

This clonotype occurred a few times. This chain uses TRBV5-1 with TRBJ2-7; 10 positions agree with TRBD1. The CDR3 has 17 amino acids. Germline loops: CDR1 SGHRS, CDR2 YFSETQ. V was clipped by 4 bases and J by 3 bases; unmatched bases: 13. The CDR3 loop is CASSHGQGESRFYEQYF. Here the CDR3 DNA reads TGCGCCAGCAGCCACGGACAGGGGGAGTCTAGGTTCTACGAGCAGTACTTC.

The rearrangement uses TRBV4-3 and TRBJ2-7; TRBD1 is a possible D gene (5 bases). Germline values: CDR1 LGHNA, CDR2 YSLEER. The CDR3 is 14 residues long. Trimming removed 4 bases from V and 6 bases from J, with 16 bases in between. In nucleotides, the CDR3 is TGCGCCAGCAGCCCCTCCATCGTTAGGGGCGAGCAGTACTTC. It encodes CASSPSIVRGEQYF.

The chain combines TRBV15 with TRBJ2-3; a possible D gene is TRBD2 (5 bases). The V end was cut by 3 bases, the J end by 4 bases, with 14 bases between. The germline V gene has CDR1 LNHNV and CDR2 YYDKDF (reference sequence). The CDR3 has 15 residues. The CDR3 DNA reads TGTGCCACCAGCAGCCTACGGGGTGACCCAGATACGCAGTATTTT. It specifies CATSSLRGDPDTQYF.